This T cell receptor beta chain was sequenced for a study of shared clonotypes between healthy human individuals. For every subset, genomic DNA was evenly distributed across several immunoSEQ plates. Libraries were prepared by immunoSEQ multiplex PCR; TCRdb keeps only in-frame clonotypes and omits some of them. The sample has approximately 100,000 clones; 68% are singletons. CD45RO+ cells were combined with CCR7-negative CD45RA+ TemRA cells to form CD8 memory. The J segment lost 4 bases and the V segment lost 3 bases, leaving 10 bases of the junction unmatched. The CDR3 is made up of 16 amino acids. Germline V gives CDR1 MRHNA, CDR2 SNTAGT.

The chain joins TRBV6-4 to TRBJ2-3; 7 bases align to TRBD2. This clonotype originated in a woman younger than 45 in good health. Sample: memory CD8+ T cells sorted from blood. Specified subset: CD45RO+ cells pooled with CCR7-negative TemRA cells. CDR3 in DNA: TGTGCCAGCAGTGAGGCGGGAGTGGGTTCGGCAGATACGCAGTATTTT. It encodes CASSEAGVGSADTQYF.